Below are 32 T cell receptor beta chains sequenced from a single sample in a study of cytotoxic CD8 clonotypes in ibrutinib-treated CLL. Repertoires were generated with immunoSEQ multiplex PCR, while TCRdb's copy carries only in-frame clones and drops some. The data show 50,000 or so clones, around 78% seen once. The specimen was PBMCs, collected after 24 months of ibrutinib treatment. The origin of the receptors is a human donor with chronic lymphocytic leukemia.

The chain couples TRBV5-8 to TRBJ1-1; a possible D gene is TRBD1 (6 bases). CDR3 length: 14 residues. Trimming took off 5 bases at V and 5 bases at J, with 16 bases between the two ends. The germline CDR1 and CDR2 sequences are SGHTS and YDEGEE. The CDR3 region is CASSPERGRTEAFF. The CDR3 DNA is TGTGCCAGCAGTCCTGAAAGGGGGAGGACTGAAGCTTTCTTT.

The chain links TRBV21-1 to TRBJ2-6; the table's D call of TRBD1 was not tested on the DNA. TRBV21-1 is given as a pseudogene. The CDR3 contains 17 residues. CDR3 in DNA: TGTGCCAGCAGCCCCCCTAAGGGGTGGGGTGGGGCCAACGTCCTGACTTTC. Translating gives CASSPPKGWGGANVLTF.

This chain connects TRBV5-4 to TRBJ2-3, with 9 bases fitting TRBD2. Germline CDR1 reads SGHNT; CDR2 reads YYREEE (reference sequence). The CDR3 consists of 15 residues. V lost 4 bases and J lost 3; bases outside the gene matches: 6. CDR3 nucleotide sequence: TGTGCCAGCAGCCCCCGCGGGGGGGAGACAGATACGCAGTATTTT. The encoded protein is CASSPRGGETDTQYF.

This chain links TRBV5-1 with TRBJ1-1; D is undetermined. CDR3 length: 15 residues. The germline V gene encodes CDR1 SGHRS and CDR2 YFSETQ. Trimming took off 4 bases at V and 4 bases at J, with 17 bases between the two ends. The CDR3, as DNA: TGCGCCAGCAGCCCTCCTTCCGGTGAGGGCACTGAAGCTTTCTTT. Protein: CASSPPSGEGTEAFF.

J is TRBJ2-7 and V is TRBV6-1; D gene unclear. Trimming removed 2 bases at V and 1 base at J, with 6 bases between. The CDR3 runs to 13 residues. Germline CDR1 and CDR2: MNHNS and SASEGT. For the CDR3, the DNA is TGTGCCAGCAGTGAAACCCGATCCTACGAGCAGTACTTC. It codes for CASSETRSYEQYF.

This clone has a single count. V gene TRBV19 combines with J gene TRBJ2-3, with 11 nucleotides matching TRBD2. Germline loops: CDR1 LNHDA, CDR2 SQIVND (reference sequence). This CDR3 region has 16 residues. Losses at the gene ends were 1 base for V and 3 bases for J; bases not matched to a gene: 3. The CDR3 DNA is TGTGCCAGTAGTATAGTTAGCGGGAGGGCGACAGATACGCAGTATTTT. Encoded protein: CASSIVSGRATDTQYF.

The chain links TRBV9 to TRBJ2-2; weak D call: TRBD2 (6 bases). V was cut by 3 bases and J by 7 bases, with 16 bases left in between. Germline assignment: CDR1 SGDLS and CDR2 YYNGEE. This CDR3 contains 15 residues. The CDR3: CASSGSLAVIGELFF. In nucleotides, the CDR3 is TGTGCCAGCAGCGGGAGCTTAGCGGTAATCGGGGAGCTGTTTTTT.

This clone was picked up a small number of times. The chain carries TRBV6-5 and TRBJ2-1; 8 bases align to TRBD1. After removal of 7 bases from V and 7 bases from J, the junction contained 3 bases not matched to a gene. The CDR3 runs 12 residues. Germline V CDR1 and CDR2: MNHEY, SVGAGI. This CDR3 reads CASNGQGNEQFF. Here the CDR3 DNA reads TGTGCCAGCAATGGACAGGGAAATGAGCAGTTCTTC.

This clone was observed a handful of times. CDR3 DNA sequence: TGTGCCAGCAGCCAAAATGGACTAGCGGGAGAGCAGTACTTC. It codes for CASSQNGLAGEQYF. V is TRBV14 and J is TRBJ2-7; 12 nucleotides line up with TRBD2. CDR1 and CDR2 from the germline V gene are SGHDN and FVKESK. After removal of 2 bases from V and 7 bases from J, the junction contained 3 bases not matched to a gene. The CDR3 covers 14 residues. The full variable domain, its missing parts supplied by reference TRBV14 and TRBJ2-7, is EAGVTQFPSHSVIEKGQTVTLRCDPISGHDNLYWYRRVMGKEIKFLLHFVKESKQDESGMPNNRFLAERTGGTYSTLKVQPAELEDSGVYFCASSQNGLAGEQYFGPGTRLTVT.

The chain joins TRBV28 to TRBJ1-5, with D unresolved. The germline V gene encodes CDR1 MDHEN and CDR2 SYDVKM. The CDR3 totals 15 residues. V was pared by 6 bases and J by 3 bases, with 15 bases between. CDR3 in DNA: TGTGCCAGCAGCCTCCCTCGAGACAACAATCAGCCCCAGCATTTT. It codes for CASSLPRDNNQPQHF.

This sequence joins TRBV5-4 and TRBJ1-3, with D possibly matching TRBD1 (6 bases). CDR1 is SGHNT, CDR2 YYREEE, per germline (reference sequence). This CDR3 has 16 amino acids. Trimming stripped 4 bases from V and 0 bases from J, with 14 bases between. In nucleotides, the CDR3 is TGTGCCAGCAGCCAAAGGACAGCAAGCTCTGGAAACACCATATATTTT. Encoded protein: CASSQRTASSGNTIYF.

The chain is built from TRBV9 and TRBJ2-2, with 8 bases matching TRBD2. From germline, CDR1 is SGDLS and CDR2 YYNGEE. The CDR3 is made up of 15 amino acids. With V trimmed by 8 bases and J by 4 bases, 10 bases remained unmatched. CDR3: CASGRSGSGTGELFF. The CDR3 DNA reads TGTGCCAGTGGAAGGAGCGGGAGCGGCACCGGGGAGCTGTTTTTT.

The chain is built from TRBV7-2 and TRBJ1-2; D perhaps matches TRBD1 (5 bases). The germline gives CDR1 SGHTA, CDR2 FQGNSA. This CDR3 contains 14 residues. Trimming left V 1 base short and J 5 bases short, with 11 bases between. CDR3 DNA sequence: TGTGCCAGCAGCTTAGATGGGGGTTTGTATGGCTACACCTTC. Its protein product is CASSLDGGLYGYTF.

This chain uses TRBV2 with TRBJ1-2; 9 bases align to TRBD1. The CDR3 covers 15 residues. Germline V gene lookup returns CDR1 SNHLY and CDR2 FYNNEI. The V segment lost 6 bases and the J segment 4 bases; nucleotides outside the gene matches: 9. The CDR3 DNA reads TGTGCCAGCAGGGCCGGGACAGGGTGGACCTATGGCTACACCTTC. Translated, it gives CASRAGTGWTYGYTF.

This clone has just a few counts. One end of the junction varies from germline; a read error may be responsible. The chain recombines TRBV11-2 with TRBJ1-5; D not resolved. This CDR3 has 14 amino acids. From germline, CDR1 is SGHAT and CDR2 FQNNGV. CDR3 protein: CASSLGLGNHPQHF. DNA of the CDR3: TGTGCCAGCAGCTTAGGACTGGGAAATCATCCCCAGCATTTT.

Here the CDR3 reads CATSTLDRPSYEQYF. DNA of the CDR3: TGTGCCACCTCAACCCTTGACAGGCCCTCCTACGAGCAGTACTTC. The V gene is TRBV19, the J gene TRBJ2-7; TRBD1 is a possible D gene (6 bases). Germline lookup yields CDR1 LNHDA and CDR2 SQIVND (reference sequence). Trimming took 10 bases from V and 0 from J, leaving 19 bases between them. CDR3 length: 15 amino acids.

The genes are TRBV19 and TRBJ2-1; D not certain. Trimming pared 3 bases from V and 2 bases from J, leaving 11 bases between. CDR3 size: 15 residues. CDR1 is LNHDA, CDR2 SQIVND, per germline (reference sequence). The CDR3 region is CASSISRTAYNEQFF. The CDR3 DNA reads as TGTGCCAGTAGTATTAGTCGGACGGCCTACAATGAGCAGTTCTTC.

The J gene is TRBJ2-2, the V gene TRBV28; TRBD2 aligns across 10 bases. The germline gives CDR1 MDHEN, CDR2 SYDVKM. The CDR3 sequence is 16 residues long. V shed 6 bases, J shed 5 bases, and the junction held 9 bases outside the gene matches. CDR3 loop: CASRGLARVGTGELFF. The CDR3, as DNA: TGTGCCAGCAGGGGACTAGCGAGAGTTGGGACCGGGGAGCTGTTTTTT. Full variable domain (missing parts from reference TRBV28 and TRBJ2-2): DVKVTQSSRYLVKRTGEKVFLECVQDMDHENMFWYRQDPGLGLRLIYFSYDVKMKEKGDIPEGYSVSREKKERFSLILESASTNQTSMYLCASRGLARVGTGELFFGEGSRLTVL.

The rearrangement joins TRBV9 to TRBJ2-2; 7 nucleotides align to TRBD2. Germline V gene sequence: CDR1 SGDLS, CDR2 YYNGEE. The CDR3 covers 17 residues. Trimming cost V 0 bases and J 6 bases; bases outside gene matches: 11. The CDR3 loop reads CASSVGPLGLDAGELFF. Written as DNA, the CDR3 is TGTGCCAGCAGCGTAGGCCCTCTTGGACTAGATGCCGGGGAGCTGTTTTTT.

CDR3 sequence (DNA): TGTGCCTGGAGCGGGCTGGGGACAGGGGTTGAGACCCAGTACTTC. It translates to CAWSGLGTGVETQYF. V and J are TRBV30 and TRBJ2-5; 10 nucleotides line up with TRBD1. This CDR3 is 15 amino acids long. V lost 3 bases, J lost 5 bases, and 9 bases stayed unmatched. Germline CDR1 reads GTSNPN; CDR2 reads SVGIG (reference sequence).

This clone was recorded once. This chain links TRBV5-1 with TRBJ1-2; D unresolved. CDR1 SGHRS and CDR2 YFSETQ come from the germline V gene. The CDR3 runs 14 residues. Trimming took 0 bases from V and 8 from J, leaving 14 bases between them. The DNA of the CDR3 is TGCGCCAGCAGCTTGGCCGGGCAGGCCCGGGGCTACACCTTC. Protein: CASSLAGQARGYTF.

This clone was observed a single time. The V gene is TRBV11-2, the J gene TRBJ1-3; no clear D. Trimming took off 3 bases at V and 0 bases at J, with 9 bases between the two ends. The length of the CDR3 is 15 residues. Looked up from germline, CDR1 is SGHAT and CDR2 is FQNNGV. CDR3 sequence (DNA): TGTGCCAGCAGCTTTGGACCTACCTCTGGAAACACCATATATTTT. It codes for CASSFGPTSGNTIYF.

The CDR3 region has the DNA TGCGCCAGCAGTGAGTCGACCGGGGTTGGCAGAGATGAGCAGTTCTTC. Protein product: CASSESTGVGRDEQFF. The V and J genes are TRBV10-1 and TRBJ2-1; D is perhaps TRBD2 (5 bases). Germline V gene sequence: CDR1 WNHNN, CDR2 SYGVQD (reference sequence). V lost 0 bases and J 8 bases, leaving 17 bases between the germline ends. CDR3 length: 16 residues.

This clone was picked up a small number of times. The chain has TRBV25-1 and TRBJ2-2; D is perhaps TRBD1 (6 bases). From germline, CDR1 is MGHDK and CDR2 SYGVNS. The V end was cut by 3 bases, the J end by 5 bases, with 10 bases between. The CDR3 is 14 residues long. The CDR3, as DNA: TGTGCCAGCAGTGACAGGGGAAAAACCGGGGAGCTGTTTTTT. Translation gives CASSDRGKTGELFF. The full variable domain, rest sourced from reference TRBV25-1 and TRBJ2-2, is EADIYQTPRYLVIGTGKKITLECSQTMGHDKMYWYQQDPGMELHLIHYSYGVNSTEKGDLSSESTVSRIRTEHFPLTLESARPSHTSQYLCASSDRGKTGELFFGEGSRLTVL.

The CDR3 is CASSYSLAGNEQFF. CDR3 sequence (DNA): TGTGCCAGCAGTTACTCACTGGCCGGCAATGAGCAGTTCTTC. The rearrangement uses TRBV6-5 and TRBJ2-1, with D hard to call. The germline V and J ends were trimmed by 0 bases and 6 bases, with 9 bases remaining between them. Looked up from germline, CDR1 is MNHEY and CDR2 is SVGAGI. CDR3 size: 14 residues.

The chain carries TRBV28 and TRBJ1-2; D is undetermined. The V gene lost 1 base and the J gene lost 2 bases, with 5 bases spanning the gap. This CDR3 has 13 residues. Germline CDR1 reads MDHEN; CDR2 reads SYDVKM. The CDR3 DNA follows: TGTGCCAGCAGTTTATCCCCAAACTATGGCTACACCTTC. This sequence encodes CASSLSPNYGYTF.

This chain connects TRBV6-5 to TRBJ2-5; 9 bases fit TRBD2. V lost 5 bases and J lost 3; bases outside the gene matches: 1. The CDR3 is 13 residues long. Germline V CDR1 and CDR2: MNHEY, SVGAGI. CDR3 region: CASSSGRKETQYF. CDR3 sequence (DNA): TGTGCCAGCAGTAGCGGGAGGAAAGAGACCCAGTACTTC.

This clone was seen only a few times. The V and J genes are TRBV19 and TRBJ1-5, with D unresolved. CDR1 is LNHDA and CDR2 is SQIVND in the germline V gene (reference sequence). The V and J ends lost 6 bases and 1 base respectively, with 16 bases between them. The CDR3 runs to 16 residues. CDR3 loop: CASSWIVGRSNQPQHF. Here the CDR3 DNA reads TGTGCCAGTAGCTGGATCGTGGGTCGGAGCAATCAGCCCCAGCATTTT. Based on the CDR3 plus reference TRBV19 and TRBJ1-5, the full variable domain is DGGITQSPKYLFRKEGQNVTLSCEQNLNHDAMYWYRQDPGQGLRLIYYSQIVNDFQKGDIAEGYSVSREKKESFPLTVTSAQKNPTAFYLCASSWIVGRSNQPQHFGDGTRLSIL.

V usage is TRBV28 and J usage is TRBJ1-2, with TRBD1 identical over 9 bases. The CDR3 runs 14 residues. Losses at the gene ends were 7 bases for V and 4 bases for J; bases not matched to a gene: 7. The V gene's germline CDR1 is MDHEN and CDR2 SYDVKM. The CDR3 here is CASTTGGSFYGYTF. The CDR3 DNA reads TGTGCCAGCACCACAGGGGGCTCGTTCTATGGCTACACCTTC.

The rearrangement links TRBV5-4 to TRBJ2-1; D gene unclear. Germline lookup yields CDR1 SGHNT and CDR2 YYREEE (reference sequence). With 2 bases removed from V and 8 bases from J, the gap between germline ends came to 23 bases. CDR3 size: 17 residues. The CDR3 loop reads CASSFRSAPMTRHEQFF. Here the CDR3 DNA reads TGTGCCAGCAGCTTCCGATCAGCACCGATGACCCGCCATGAGCAGTTCTTC.

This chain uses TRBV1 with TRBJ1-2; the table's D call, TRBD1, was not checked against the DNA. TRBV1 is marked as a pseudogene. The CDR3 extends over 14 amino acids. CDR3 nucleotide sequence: TGCACCAGCAGCCAAGACAGGGGGCCAAGTGGCTACACCTTC. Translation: CTSSQDRGPSGYTF.

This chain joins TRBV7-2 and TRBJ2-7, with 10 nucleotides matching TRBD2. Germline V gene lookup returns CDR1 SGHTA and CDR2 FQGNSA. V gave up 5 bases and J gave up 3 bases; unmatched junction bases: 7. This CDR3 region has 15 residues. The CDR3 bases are TGTGCCAGCAGCCCCCGGACTAGCGGTCTCTACGAGCAGTACTTC. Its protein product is CASSPRTSGLYEQYF.